The clone carrying this TCR beta chain was found many times. Its matching antigen is unknown. These data come from a study of prognosis after radiotherapy for stage I lung cancer. Whole-study findings and limits: Frequencies of TRBV and TRBJ gene use reportedly varied by whether patients had metastases.

Genomic DNA yielded TCR beta CDR3, amplified by two-round multiplex PCR. Primers specific to each TRBV and TRBJ gene drove first-round PCR. A single record per CDR3 protein comes from TCRdb applying MiXCR to the multiplex PCR reads. The top ten clones hold roughly 30% of a sample with approximately 17,000 distinct CDR3 sequences, around 30% of them seen once. This TCR was sampled from a donor over 45 with non-small cell lung cancer. Sequencing was performed on PBMCs, taken before or after stereotactic body radiation therapy (not recorded which).

The CDR3 reads CASSEAGGRDTQYF. The CDR3 region has the DNA TGTGCCAGCAGTGAGGCAGGGGGCCGAGATACGCAGTATTTT. The V call is TRBV6-1, the J call TRBJ2-3, with TRBD1 matching over 8 bases. Germline CDR1 is MNHNS and CDR2 is SASEGT. V was clipped by 3 bases and J by 5 bases; unmatched bases: 4. The CDR3 contains 14 residues.